One sample yielded the 7 T cell receptor beta chains listed below, sequenced in a study of long-term antiretroviral therapy in people with HIV. With survey level as its setting, the immunoSEQ assay was v3.0. Here immunoSEQ multiplex PCR was the method, and the copy in TCRdb shows in-frame clones only, minus some. Among some 20,000 clones listed, roughly nine tenths were seen once. The material was unsorted PBMCs, obtained 4.2 years after starting antiretroviral therapy. Receptors originate from a man in his fifties with HIV.

V usage is TRBV11-3 and J usage is TRBJ2-6; D is perhaps TRBD1 or TRBD2 (5 bases each). CDR1 is SGHNT, CDR2 YENEEA, per germline. The CDR3 is 15 residues long. Trimming took off 5 bases at V and 7 bases at J, with 15 bases between the two ends. CDR3 in DNA: TGTGCCAGCAGCCCGGGCCCCGGGGCCGCCAACGTCCTGACTTTC. Translated, it gives CASSPGPGAANVLTF.

J is TRBJ2-1 and V is TRBV5-1; 10 nucleotides match TRBD1. CDR3 length: 15 amino acids. V shed 5 bases and J 8 bases; nucleotides not matched to a gene: 10. CDR1 is SGHRS and CDR2 is YFSETQ in the germline V gene. The CDR3 DNA sequence: TGCGCCAGCAGTCATGGGGACAGGGGCTTCGATGAGCAGTTCTTC. Translating it yields CASSHGDRGFDEQFF.

The DNA for the CDR3 is TGTGCCAGCAGCTTGGTAGTTACCGATCGAACCGTATTGGATGGCTACACCTTC. Translating gives CASSLVVTDRTVLDGYTF. The V call is TRBV5-6, the J call TRBJ1-2; D not certain. V was cut by 0 bases and J by 6 bases, with 24 bases left in between. The CDR3 contains 18 residues. CDR1 is SGHDT, CDR2 YYEEEE, per germline.

The rearrangement joins TRBV5-5 to TRBJ2-3; 8 bases are shared with TRBD1. The CDR3 has 15 amino acids. With 0 bases clipped from V and 1 base from J, the junction kept 1 base outside the gene matches. Germline V gene sequence: CDR1 SGHKS, CDR2 YYEKEE (reference sequence). The CDR3 spells CASSLAGQGTDTQYF. The CDR3 coding sequence is TGTGCCAGCAGCTTGGCGGGACAGGGCACAGATACGCAGTATTTT. Based on the CDR3 plus reference TRBV5-5 and TRBJ2-3, the full variable domain is DAGVTQSPTHLIKTRGQQVTLRCSPISGHKSVSWYQQVLGQGPQFIFQYYEKEERGRGNFPDRFSARQFPNYSSELNVNALLLGDSALYLCASSLAGQGTDTQYFGPGTRLTVL.

This clone was observed a single time. The V gene is TRBV18, the J gene TRBJ2-3; D gene uncertain. V shed 1 base and J shed 4 bases, with 9 bases lying between them. The CDR3 sequence is 14 residues long. Germline-derived CDR1 and CDR2 are KGHSH and LQKENI. Here the CDR3 DNA reads TGTGCCAGCTCACCACAAAGGGAATCAGATACGCAGTATTTT. Translating gives CASSPQRESDTQYF.

The J gene is TRBJ2-2, the V gene TRBV18; 8 bases align to TRBD1. V trimming: 4 bases; J trimming: 1 base; junction bases outside the gene matches: 11. Germline CDR1 and CDR2: KGHSH and LQKENI. This CDR3 contains 18 residues. The DNA for the CDR3 is TGTGCCAGCTCACTTACACCGGGACAGGATTTGAACACCGGGGAGCTGTTTTTT. It yields the protein CASSLTPGQDLNTGELFF.

This clone has only one observation. The chain combines TRBV11-2 with TRBJ2-5; D not certain. The germline CDR1 and CDR2 sequences are SGHAT and FQNNGV. Trimming took 1 base from V and 4 from J, leaving 7 bases between them. This CDR3 spans 13 amino acids. The CDR3 loop is CASSLGWGETQYF. The DNA of the CDR3 is TGTGCCAGCAGCTTAGGGTGGGGAGAGACCCAGTACTTC.